A selection of T cell receptor beta chains follows, all from one sample in a study of blood T cell repertoires in COVID-19. Libraries were prepared by immunoSEQ multiplex PCR; TCRdb keeps only in-frame clonotypes and omits some of them. Of around 260,000 clones detected, roughly 90% appear once; the ten largest clones hold about 0.65%. Sample: peripheral blood. These receptors all come from a human donor in a cohort sampled during active COVID-19. Each CDR3 is given with its conserved first and last residue. D genes are given only for firm matches. For some rows the clone size is stated as once, few or many, or as a class when expanded; others skip it.

J gene	clone size	D gene	CDR3 length	V gene	CDR3 DNA	CDR3 protein
TRBJ2-2	NA	NA	15	TRBV19	TGTGCCAGTAGTATAGACCCGCCAGGGGCCGGGGAGCTGTTTTTT	CASSIDPPGAGELFF
TRBJ1-5	NA	TRBD1	17	TRBV28	TGTGCCAGCAGTCCCTACCCCGGGACAGATAGCAATCAGCCCCAGCATTTT	CASSPYPGTDSNQPQHF
TRBJ1-1	NA	NA	13	TRBV10-2	TGCGCCAGCAGTGAGTCGGGAGGGACTGAAGCTTTCTTT	CASSESGGTEAFF
TRBJ1-1	few	NA	13	TRBV7-2	TGTGCCAGCACCAACGGAGGGGTACTTGAAGCTTTCTTT	CASTNGGVLEAFF
TRBJ1-1	NA	TRBD1	13	TRBV19	TGTGCCAGTAGTTCCCGACAGGGTTCTGAAGCTTTCTTT	CASSSRQGSEAFF
TRBJ2-2	NA	TRBD1	16	TRBV9	TGTGCCAGCAGCTCCCATCCCCAGGGGGCGGCCGGGGAGCTGTTTTTT	CASSSHPQGAAGELFF
TRBJ1-1	NA	NA	14	TRBV7-2	TGTGCCAGCAGAGAACAGGGAAAGGACACTGAAGCTTTCTTT	CASREQGKDTEAFF
TRBJ1-1	NA	NA	14	TRBV6-5	TGTGCCAGCAGCTCCGGGGGGCTCGACACTGAAGCTTTCTTT	CASSSGGLDTEAFF
TRBJ2-7	NA	TRBD2	15	TRBV7-2	TGTGCCAGCAGCTACCTAGCGGGGGGGACCTACGAGCAGTACTTC	CASSYLAGGTYEQYF
TRBJ1-4	NA	NA	14	TRBV4-3	TGCGCCAGCAGCCAGCCCGGAGGTGGGGAAAAACTGTTTTTT	CASSQPGGGEKLFF
TRBJ2-5	NA	TRBD1	15	TRBV2	TGTGCCAGCAGGGTAGACAGGGGATTTCAAGAGACCCAGTACTTC	CASRVDRGFQETQYF
TRBJ1-1	NA	TRBD1	16	TRBV19	TGTGCCAGTAAGTACAGGGGCACGTCTCGCCCCACTGAAGCTTTCTTT	CASKYRGTSRPTEAFF
TRBJ2-3	NA	NA	12	TRBV4-3	TGCGCCAGCAGCCAAGATTCGGATACGCAGTATTTT	CASSQDSDTQYF
TRBJ2-3	NA	NA	17	TRBV4-2	TGTGCCAGCAGCCAAGAGGGCTGGGAGGATCGCACAGATACGCAGTATTTT	CASSQEGWEDRTDTQYF
TRBJ2-7	once	NA	13	TRBV20-1	TGCAGTGCTAGTTCCCGGGGACTCTACGAGCAGTACTTC	CSASSRGLYEQYF
TRBJ2-7	NA	TRBD2	14	TRBV27	TGTGCCAGCAGTTTAGGACCACTTACGGGGGGAATGTACTTC	CASSLGPLTGGMYF
TRBJ2-7	NA	TRBD1	14	TRBV28	TGTGCCAGCAGTTTTGGGACAGGGGGCCGGGAGCAGTACTTC	CASSFGTGGREQYF
TRBJ2-2	NA	NA	16	TRBV25-1	TGTGCCAGCAGTGACTGGGTGGGCCCCCCCGCCGGGGAGCTGTTTTTT	CASSDWVGPPAGELFF
TRBJ2-7	few	NA	12	TRBV30	TGTGCCTGTTGTCCCAGCTCCTACGAGCAGTACTTC	CACCPSSYEQYF
TRBJ2-3	NA	NA	13	TRBV11-2	TGTGCCAGCAGCTTAGATCCCGCAGATACGCAGTATTTT	CASSLDPADTQYF
TRBJ1-1	NA	NA	13	TRBV12-3/TRBV12-4	TGTGCCAGCACTATGGGGCAGGGCACTGAAGCTTTCTTT	CASTMGQGTEAFF
TRBJ1-1	NA	TRBD1	15	TRBV19	TGTGCCAGTAGTATATACCCCAGGGGGGCCACTGAAGCTTTCTTT	CASSIYPRGATEAFF
TRBJ1-5	NA	NA	13	TRBV7-3	TGTGCCAGCAGTCCTACAGGGAATCAGCCCCAGCATTTT	CASSPTGNQPQHF
TRBJ1-4	NA	NA	14	TRBV19	TGTGCCAGTAGTATAAGACAGTCAAATGAAAAACTGTTTTTT	CASSIRQSNEKLFF
TRBJ1-2	few	TRBD1	14	TRBV15	TGTGCCACCAGCAGAGAGGGACAGGGGAGCGGCTACACCTTC	CATSREGQGSGYTF
TRBJ2-5	NA	NA	13	TRBV11-2	TGTGCCAGCAGCCCCGTCTATGAAGAGACCCAGTACTTC	CASSPVYEETQYF
TRBJ2-7	NA	NA	15	TRBV6-2/TRBV6-3	TGTGCCAGCAGTTCTCGAGGGGGTACGTCCTACGAGCAGTACTTC	CASSSRGGTSYEQYF
TRBJ1-5	NA	NA	15	TRBV5-6	TGTGCCAGCAGCTTGTTAAGGGAGGGCAATCAGCCCCAGCATTTT	CASSLLREGNQPQHF
TRBJ2-3	NA	TRBD2	14	TRBV11-3	TGTGCCAGCAGCTTAGGGGGCGGGGGGGATACGCAGTATTTT	CASSLGGGGDTQYF
TRBJ1-5	NA	TRBD1	15	TRBV19	TGTGCCAGTAGTAGAACAGGGGGCGCGGGGGAGCCCCAGCATTTT	CASSRTGGAGEPQHF
TRBJ2-3	NA	NA	16	TRBV7-9	TGTGCCAGCAATACCCCGGGACAAGGCCCCCCAGATACGCAGTATTTT	CASNTPGQGPPDTQYF
TRBJ2-7	NA	NA	11	TRBV2	TGTGCCAGCAGTCGGGGAAACGAGCAGTACTTC	CASSRGNEQYF
TRBJ2-5	once	NA	13	TRBV5-6	TGTGCCAGCGAGGTCGGCAGACAAGAGACCCAGTACTTC	CASEVGRQETQYF
TRBJ1-4	few	TRBD1	16	TRBV6-1	TGTGCCAGCAGTGAAGCGCCCGGACAGGGCAATGAAAAACTGTTTTTT	CASSEAPGQGNEKLFF
TRBJ1-2	once	NA	12	TRBV12-3/TRBV12-4	NA	CASSTSSYGYTF
TRBJ1-6	NA	NA	15	TRBV7-9	TGTGCCAGCAGCTTGGGGGGGGCTCGAAATTCACCCCTCCACTTT	CASSLGGARNSPLHF
TRBJ1-3	few	NA	13	TRBV28	TGTGCCAGCAGTCGGACTACTGGAAACACCATATATTTT	CASSRTTGNTIYF
TRBJ2-5	few	TRBD2	15	TRBV5-8	TGTGCCAGCAGCTTAACGAGCGGGAGAGGGGAGACCCAGTACTTC	CASSLTSGRGETQYF
TRBJ2-7	NA	NA	12	TRBV29-1	TGCAGCGTTTACAAAACTACCTACGAGCAGTACTTC	CSVYKTTYEQYF
TRBJ2-1	NA	TRBD2	16	TRBV10-1	TGCGCCAGCAGGCCGGGGACTAGCGGGAGTCCTGATGAGCAGTTCTTC	CASRPGTSGSPDEQFF
TRBJ1-5	NA	NA	14	TRBV7-2	TGTGCCAGCAGCTTAGAAGGGGTGGCTCAGCCCCAGCATTTT	CASSLEGVAQPQHF
TRBJ2-7	NA	TRBD2	14	TRBV5-4	TGTGCCAGCAGCCTCGGGACTAGCATCTACGAGCAGTACTTC	CASSLGTSIYEQYF
TRBJ2-5	NA	TRBD2	15	TRBV6-5	TGTGCCAGCAGTACGGGCCTCGCGGGAGAGGAGACCCAGTACTTC	CASSTGLAGEETQYF
TRBJ2-7	NA	TRBD1	14	TRBV19	TGTGCCAGTAGTGGCGGGACAGGGGCGTACGAGCAGTACTTC	CASSGGTGAYEQYF
TRBJ1-2	NA	TRBD1	15	TRBV6-1	TGTGCCAGCAGTGAAGCGGTTGGGACAGGGTTTGGCTACACCTTC	CASSEAVGTGFGYTF
TRBJ1-1	NA	TRBD1	13	TRBV18	TGTGCCAGCTCACCGATCCGGGACAGTGAAGCTTTCTTT	CASSPIRDSEAFF
TRBJ2-7	NA	TRBD2	12	TRBV29-1	TGCAGCGTTGATAAGAGGGAGGGCGAGCAGTACTTC	CSVDKREGEQYF
TRBJ2-1	few	NA	18	TRBV4-2	TGTGCCAGCAGCCACCTCCCGGCGGACAGCGAGTACTACAATGAGCAGTTCTTC	CASSHLPADSEYYNEQFF
TRBJ2-7	NA	NA	15	TRBV19	TGTGCCAGTAGTACCGGGATCAGGGGGACTAGCGAGCAGTACTTC	CASSTGIRGTSEQYF
TRBJ2-5	NA	NA	12	TRBV14	TGTGCCAGCAGCCAAGTGAGGGAGACCCAGTACTTC	CASSQVRETQYF
TRBJ1-2	NA	NA	15	TRBV27	TGTGCCAGCAGTTTTGGACAGTTGACTAACTATGGCTACACCTTC	CASSFGQLTNYGYTF
TRBJ2-5	NA	TRBD2	16	TRBV28	TGTGCCAGCAGTTTACATTTGGCGGGAGGGCTTGAGACCCAGTACTTC	CASSLHLAGGLETQYF
TRBJ2-1	once	NA	11	TRBV20-1	TGCAGTGGGACGTCACTAGCAGAGCAGTTCTTC	CSGTSLAEQFF
TRBJ2-7	NA	TRBD1	16	TRBV6-5	TGTGCCAGCAGTTACTCCCCGGGACAGGGCTTTCGCGAGCAGTACTTC	CASSYSPGQGFREQYF
TRBJ1-1	few	NA	14	TRBV7-9	TGTGCCAGCAGCTTAAGAGGCAGGGGATCTGAAGCTTTCTTT	CASSLRGRGSEAFF